The clone carrying this T cell receptor (beta chain) was counted a single time. Produced via immunoSEQ multiplex PCR; TCRdb's table is partial and in-frame only. The table includes about 180,000 clones, about 88% detected once. The data derive from a study of blood T cell repertoires in COVID-19. Study context: Sites across the United States, Italy and Spain contributed samples from acute and convalescent COVID-19.

There are 15 residues in the CDR3. V shed 5 bases and J shed 4 bases, with 12 bases lying between them. Germline CDR1 is MDHEN and CDR2 is SYDVKM. Adults between about 18 and 95 years of age took part from under 25 US areas. Sequencing was carried out using PBMCs or T cells enriched from blood (not recorded which). V and J are TRBV28 and TRBJ2-6, with D hard to call. The sequence derives from a woman between 40 and 55 years old with acute COVID-19. The CDR3 sequence: CASSGSLGGANVLTF. The CDR3 region has the DNA TGTGCCAGCAGTGGTTCGCTAGGCGGGGCCAACGTCCTGACTTTC.